The clone carrying this TCR beta chain appeared a single time. The record originates from a study of T cells in Graves' hyperthyroidism and ophthalmopathy. The V end lost 4 bases, the J end lost 2 bases, and 17 bases lay between the germline ends. Germline V lookup: CDR1 SQVTM, CDR2 ANQGSEA. The CDR3 runs 16 residues. Fresh peripheral blood, approximately 9.1 ml, was the source of the PBMCs. RNA transcripts served as the template for amplifying TCR beta CDR3 regions. First-round RT-PCR with HTBI primers amplified the TCR CDR3 region. TCRdb itself ran the multiplex PCR reads through MiXCR, one entry per CDR3 protein. This sample has under 400,000 distinct CDR3 sequences; more than 15% occur once, and the top ten carry 25% to 35%.

The chain is built from TRBV29-1 and TRBJ2-2; D not resolved. The sequencing sample was made of blood. The clonotype was recovered from a woman aged 18-29 years with Graves' hyperthyroidism that later progressed to Graves' ophthalmopathy. The CDR3 loop is CSVVPTSRSNTGELFF. CDR3 coding DNA: TGCAGCGTTGTCCCCACTTCCAGGAGTAACACCGGGGAGCTGTTTTTT.